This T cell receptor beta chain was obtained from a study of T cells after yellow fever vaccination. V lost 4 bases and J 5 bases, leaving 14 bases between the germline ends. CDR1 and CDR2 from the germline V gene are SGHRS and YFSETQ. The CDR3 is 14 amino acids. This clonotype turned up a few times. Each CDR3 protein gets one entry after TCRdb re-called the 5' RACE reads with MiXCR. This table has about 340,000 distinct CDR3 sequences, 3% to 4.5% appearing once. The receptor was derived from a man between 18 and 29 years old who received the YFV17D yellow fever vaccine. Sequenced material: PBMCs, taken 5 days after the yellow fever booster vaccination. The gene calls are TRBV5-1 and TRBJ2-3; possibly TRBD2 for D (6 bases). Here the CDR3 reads CASSPVEGRDTQYF. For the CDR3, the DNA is TGCGCCAGCAGCCCCGTGGAGGGGAGAGATACGCAGTATTTT.